The 30 T cell receptor beta chains below all came from one sample that was sequenced in a study of T cell responses to AZD1222 COVID-19 vaccine. Only in-frame clones appear in the TCRdb table, and some are missing; sequencing was by immunoSEQ multiplex PCR. The sample has about 150,000 clones, 87% seen once. The source material was peripheral blood, sampled 28 days after the second AZD1222 dose. These receptors were taken from an adult who received the AZD1222 COVID-19 vaccine.

The genes are TRBV7-9 and TRBJ1-6; possible D gene TRBD1, 5 bases. This CDR3 region has 15 residues. The germline CDR1 and CDR2 sequences are SEHNR and FQNEAQ (reference sequence). Trimming removed 7 bases from V and 5 bases from J, with 15 bases in between. The CDR3 DNA reads as TGTGCCAGCAACCCCTTGGCACAGGATAATTCACCCCTCCACTTT. As protein: CASNPLAQDNSPLHF.

This clone was recorded once. The CDR3 sequence is CASSHTGGARVDEQFF. CDR3 in DNA: TGTGCCAGCAGTCATACAGGGGGCGCAAGGGTCGATGAGCAGTTCTTC. The chain carries TRBV27 and TRBJ2-1, with 9 positions matching TRBD1. The J segment lost 8 bases and the V segment lost 5 bases, leaving 13 bases of the junction unmatched. Germline values: CDR1 MNHEY, CDR2 SMNVEV (reference sequence). The CDR3 is made up of 16 amino acids.

This chain joins TRBV7-2 and TRBJ2-7, with 8 positions matching TRBD1. This CDR3 has 14 residues. V lost 5 bases, J lost 8 bases, and 11 bases stayed unmatched. CDR1 and CDR2 from the germline V gene are SGHTA and FQGNSA. This CDR3 is CASSEWDRTKQQYF. The CDR3 nucleotides are TGTGCCAGCAGCGAGTGGGACAGGACTAAACAGCAGTACTTC.

V is TRBV5-5 and J is TRBJ1-3; D unclear. V gave up 1 base and J gave up 4 bases, with 3 bases separating them. CDR3 length: 12 residues. Germline V CDR1 and CDR2: SGHKS, YYEKEE (reference sequence). The DNA of the CDR3 is TGTGCCAGCAGCTTGCGGGGAAACACCATATATTTT. As protein: CASSLRGNTIYF.

The gene calls are TRBV7-2 and TRBJ2-2; no firm D call. Germline loops: CDR1 SGHTA, CDR2 FQGNSA. The germline V and J ends were trimmed by 2 bases and 7 bases, with 8 bases remaining between them. The CDR3 is 13 residues long. The chain's CDR3 is CASSLIRRGELFF. The CDR3 nucleotides read TGTGCCAGCAGCTTAATTAGGCGCGGGGAGCTGTTTTTT.

This clone was seen once. The V and J genes are TRBV14 and TRBJ2-5; D gene unclear. The ends were cut back, 4 bases at V and 0 bases at J, with 15 bases in the middle. The CDR3 runs 16 residues. The V gene's germline CDR1 is SGHDN and CDR2 FVKESK. The CDR3 nucleotides are TGTGCCAGCAGCCTTTCCTGGAGTGGGTACCAAGAGACCCAGTACTTC. It is translated as CASSLSWSGYQETQYF.

The gene calls are TRBV4-3 and TRBJ2-5, with 9 positions matching TRBD1. The CDR3 sequence is 19 residues long. The V gene end was trimmed by 4 bases and the J gene end by 4 bases; junction bases not matched to a gene: 19. Germline CDR1 LGHNA, CDR2 YSLEER. The CDR3 region has the DNA TGCGCCAGCAGCCCCAATCGGAGGGACGGGACAGGGAGGACAGAGACCCAGTACTTC. Translation: CASSPNRRDGTGRTETQYF.

The rearrangement joins TRBV5-5 to TRBJ2-2, with D hard to call. Germline V lookup: CDR1 SGHKS, CDR2 YYEKEE (reference sequence). Trimming removed 4 bases from V and 6 bases from J, with 7 bases in between. The CDR3 has 12 residues. The CDR3 loop is CASSRLAGELFF. The CDR3 DNA sequence: TGTGCCAGCAGCCGACTGGCCGGGGAGCTGTTTTTT.

This sequence joins TRBV5-1 and TRBJ2-7, with D possibly TRBD2 on 6 matching bases. V lost 2 bases and J lost 3, with 12 bases in between. Germline V CDR1 and CDR2: SGHRS, YFSETQ. The CDR3 is 14 residues long. CDR3 bases: TGCGCCAGCAGCTTATTTGGAGGGAACTACGAGCAGTACTTC. Its translation: CASSLFGGNYEQYF.

This clone was observed once. V gene TRBV4-1 combines with J gene TRBJ1-2, with D hard to call. Germline lookup yields CDR1 MGHRA and CDR2 YSYEKL. The CDR3 spans 16 residues. Trimming stripped 1 base from V and 8 bases from J, with 20 bases between. CDR3 coding DNA: TGCGCCAGCAGCCAAGGCTCCGGACGGACTAACTCAGGCTACACCTTC. Amino acids: CASSQGSGRTNSGYTF.

CDR3 residues: CASSQGMELYKNIQYF. Written as DNA, the CDR3 is TGCGCCAGCAGCCAGGGGATGGAGTTGTACAAAAACATTCAGTACTTC. V usage is TRBV5-1 and J usage is TRBJ2-4, with D possibly matching TRBD1 (6 bases). The CDR3 loop spans 16 amino acids. V lost 4 bases to trimming and J lost 3 bases, with 17 bases between them. Germline lookup yields CDR1 SGHRS and CDR2 YFSETQ.

V usage is TRBV6-2 or TRBV6-3 and J usage is TRBJ1-1; possibly TRBD1 for D (6 bases). The length of the CDR3 is 14 residues. The germline CDR1 and CDR2 sequences are MNHEY and SVGEGT. V lost 6 bases, J lost 4 bases, and 15 bases lay in between. CDR3 protein: CASSSQGGVTEAFF. For the CDR3, the DNA is TGTGCCAGCAGCTCACAGGGTGGGGTCACTGAAGCTTTCTTT.

The chain carries TRBV5-5 and TRBJ2-6; D unclear. There are 18 residues in the CDR3. The V end was cut by 0 bases, the J end by 0 bases, with 13 bases between. The germline CDR1 and CDR2 sequences are SGHKS and YYEKEE (reference sequence). CDR3: CASSLVPFSSSGANVLTF. Written as DNA, the CDR3 is TGTGCCAGCAGCTTGGTCCCGTTTAGTAGCTCTGGGGCCAACGTCCTGACTTTC.

The chain links TRBV6-2 or TRBV6-3 to TRBJ2-2, with TRBD1 matching over 8 bases. Trimming cost V 5 bases and J 5 bases; bases outside gene matches: 7. The CDR3 spans 15 residues. CDR1 is MNHEY and CDR2 is SVGEGT in the germline V gene. The CDR3 sequence is CASSAVRGQTGELFF. CDR3 DNA sequence: TGTGCCAGCAGTGCAGTCAGGGGGCAAACCGGGGAGCTGTTTTTT.

The chain is built from TRBV29-1 and TRBJ1-2; D possibly corresponds to TRBD1 (5 bases). This CDR3 comprises 13 residues. V lost 4 bases, J lost 4 bases, and 13 bases lay in between. Germline lookup yields CDR1 SQVTM and CDR2 ANQGSEA. This CDR3 reads CSVAAGDSYGYTF. The DNA for the CDR3 is TGCAGCGTTGCCGCTGGGGACTCCTATGGCTACACCTTC.

This chain joins TRBV7-2 and TRBJ2-3; TRBD2 matches 8 bases. V lost 2 bases, J lost 3 bases, and 4 bases stayed unmatched. The CDR3 contains 15 residues. Germline V gives CDR1 SGHTA, CDR2 FQGNSA. DNA for the CDR3: TGTGCCAGCAGCTTAACCGGGGGGGTGACAGATACGCAGTATTTT. As protein: CASSLTGGVTDTQYF.

This chain uses TRBV24-1 with TRBJ1-4; D gene unclear. V was pared by 9 bases and J by 8 bases, with 12 bases between. CDR3 length: 12 residues. Germline V gives CDR1 KGHDR, CDR2 SFDVKD. As DNA, the CDR3 is TGTGCCACCCTCCGGCGGGCGGAAAAACTGTTTTTT. Protein: CATLRRAEKLFF.

CDR3 sequence reads: CASSSDTRTSEAQYF. As DNA, the CDR3 is TGTGCCAGTAGCTCAGACACTCGGACTAGCGAGGCCCAGTACTTC. The rearrangement links TRBV19 to TRBJ2-5, with 9 positions matching TRBD2. Looked up from germline, CDR1 is LNHDA and CDR2 is SQIVND (reference sequence). With 6 bases clipped from V and 9 bases from J, the junction kept 14 bases outside the gene matches. The CDR3 has 15 amino acids.

The genes are TRBV6-5 and TRBJ1-4; D is perhaps TRBD1 (5 bases). V lost 5 bases and J 4 bases, leaving 11 bases between the germline ends. The germline V gene has CDR1 MNHEY and CDR2 SVGAGI. The CDR3 loop spans 14 amino acids. CDR3 DNA sequence: TGTGCCAGCAGTCCCGGGACGGTTAATGAAAAACTGTTTTTT. Residues: CASSPGTVNEKLFF.

V gene TRBV3-1 (or the pseudogene TRBV3-2) combines with J gene TRBJ1-1; D gene ambiguous. The CDR3 runs to 13 residues. The V end lost 2 bases, the J end lost 8 bases, and 12 bases lay between the germline ends. The germline V gene encodes CDR1 LGHDT and CDR2 YNNKEL (reference sequence). The CDR3 is CASSQLSAGEAFF. The CDR3 DNA is TGTGCCAGCAGCCAACTTTCCGCGGGCGAAGCTTTCTTT.

This clone has only one observation. CDR3 amino acids: CASRLTGGYEQYF. CDR3 in DNA: TGTGCCAGCAGGTTGACAGGGGGCTACGAGCAGTACTTC. The V and J genes are TRBV27 and TRBJ2-7; 9 bases map to TRBD1. V gave up 6 bases and J gave up 3 bases; unmatched junction bases: 3. CDR1 and CDR2 from the germline V gene are MNHEY and SMNVEV (reference sequence). CDR3 length: 13 residues.

This sequence joins TRBV19 and TRBJ2-1; D is possibly TRBD2 (6 bases). The germline V gene encodes CDR1 LNHDA and CDR2 SQIVND (reference sequence). This CDR3 region has 17 residues. The ends were cut back, 4 bases at V and 8 bases at J, with 24 bases in the middle. CDR3 protein: CASSTFVAVPAVDEQFF. The DNA of the CDR3 is TGTGCCAGTAGTACCTTTGTAGCGGTCCCGGCTGTGGATGAGCAGTTCTTC.

This clone has just a few counts. The chain joins TRBV6-5 to TRBJ2-2, with TRBD1 matching 7 bases. CDR3 size: 15 residues. Germline CDR1 reads MNHEY; CDR2 reads SVGAGI. After removal of 5 bases from V and 6 bases from J, the junction contained 9 bases not matched to a gene. CDR3 sequence reads: CASSTVRDRAGELFF. CDR3 nucleotide sequence: TGTGCCAGCAGTACCGTTCGAGACAGGGCCGGGGAGCTGTTTTTT.

This clone was seen just once. This rearrangement joins TRBV9 to TRBJ2-1; 8 bases match TRBD2. CDR1 is SGDLS and CDR2 is YYNGEE in the germline V gene. This CDR3 has 17 residues. V lost 1 base, J lost 2 bases, and 8 bases stayed unmatched. The CDR3 DNA follows: TGTGCCAGCAGCGTATGGGCAAGCGGGAGCACCTACAATGAGCAGTTCTTC. Translating gives CASSVWASGSTYNEQFF.

V and J are TRBV28 and TRBJ2-7; a weak D match, TRBD2 (7 bases). The CDR3 has 14 residues. Deletions cut 5 bases from V and 6 bases from J, with 17 bases between. Germline lookup yields CDR1 MDHEN and CDR2 SYDVKM. CDR3 sequence (DNA): TGTGCCAGCAGTCCCTCGGTGGGGGGGCTCGAGCAGTACTTC. It is translated as CASSPSVGGLEQYF.

The CDR3 sequence is CASSPSTSGSYEQYF. CDR3 nucleotides: TGCGCCAGCAGCCCTTCCACTAGCGGGAGTTACGAGCAGTACTTC. The chain is built from TRBV5-1 and TRBJ2-7, with 11 nucleotides matching TRBD2. Germline CDR1 and CDR2: SGHRS and YFSETQ. This CDR3 contains 15 residues. V gave up 4 bases and J gave up 4 bases; unmatched junction bases: 7.

The chain links TRBV5-6 to TRBJ1-1; D is possibly TRBD1 (6 bases). V was clipped by 5 bases and J by 0 bases, with 17 bases between them. The germline V gene has CDR1 SGHDT and CDR2 YYEEEE. The CDR3 length is 16 residues. The CDR3 nucleotides are TGTGCCAGCAGTTCGAATCAGGGGACTATGAACACTGAAGCTTTCTTT. Translated, it gives CASSSNQGTMNTEAFF. Full variable domain (rest looked up from reference TRBV5-6 and TRBJ1-1): DAGVTQSPTHLIKTRGQQVTLRCSPKSGHDTVSWYQQALGQGPQFIFQYYEEEERQRGNFPDRFSGHQFPNYSSELNVNALLLGDSALYLCASSSNQGTMNTEAFFGQGTRLTVV.

The chain recombines TRBV24-1 with TRBJ2-1, with D hard to call. V lost 4 bases to trimming and J lost 3 bases, with 15 bases between them. Germline values: CDR1 KGHDR, CDR2 SFDVKD. This CDR3 comprises 16 residues. The CDR3 is CATSEVGSGRYNEQFF. The CDR3 DNA reads as TGTGCCACCAGTGAGGTAGGGTCTGGGCGCTACAATGAGCAGTTCTTC.

This clone was detected only a few times. This same CDR3 is encoded by further DNA sequences in the sample. The chain carries TRBV29-1 and TRBJ2-7; TRBD2 aligns across 10 bases. The CDR3 sequence is 13 residues long. Unmatched junction bases numbered 4, after V lost 5 bases and J lost 3 bases. CDR1 is SQVTM, CDR2 ANQGSEA, per germline. In DNA form, the CDR3 reads TGCAGCGTTCGGACTAGCGGAGACTACGAGCAGTACTTC. Translation gives CSVRTSGDYEQYF.

The chain is built from TRBV7-8 and TRBJ1-1; D gene unclear. Trimming pared 5 bases from V and 1 base from J, leaving 20 bases between. Germline lookup yields CDR1 SGHVS and CDR2 FQNEAQ. The CDR3 is 17 residues long. The CDR3 here is CASSPPSRPSTNTEAFF. DNA of the CDR3: TGTGCCAGCAGCCCCCCGTCGAGGCCTTCCACGAACACTGAAGCTTTCTTT.